This T cell receptor (beta chain) was found in a study of CD8 T cells in Susac syndrome. Study-level points and caveats: In total CD8+ repertoires, around 15 Susac-specific public clones were found, and CD8+ TEMRA repertoires had four or five.

Sequencing of TCR beta was carried out in blood CD8+ and CD4+ T cells. Random hexamers were used to reverse transcribe an amount of about 0.45 to 1 ug RNA. The CDR3 of TCR beta was amplified by immunoSEQ multiplex PCR across 54 Vbeta and 13 Jbeta. Using its own MiXCR run on the immunoSEQ multiplex PCR reads, TCRdb lists one record per CDR3 protein. The sample consists of 120,000 or so distinct CDR3 sequences, just under 95% of them appearing once. The V and J ends lost 4 bases and 1 base respectively, with 13 bases between them. The germline gives CDR1 SGHRS, CDR2 YFSETQ. The CDR3 runs 15 residues. This clonotype was found once. Its target is unknown.

The origin of this receptor is a human donor with Susac syndrome. Sequenced sample: CD8+ T cells from PBMCs. The V gene is TRBV5-1, the J gene TRBJ2-3; D remains ambiguous. The CDR3 DNA reads TGCGCCAGCAGCCCGTTTCAGACTGGCACAGATACGCAGTATTTT. Translating gives CASSPFQTGTDTQYF.